These 15 T cell receptor beta chains came from one sample sequenced in a study of blood T cell repertoires in COVID-19. The protocol was immunoSEQ multiplex PCR, while the TCRdb copy is restricted to in-frame clones and leaves out a portion. The sample carries approximately 230,000 clones, about 88% recorded once. The sample taken for sequencing was peripheral blood. All receptors come from a woman in her thirties or forties who had recovered from COVID-19.

This chain links TRBV15 with TRBJ1-2; 12 bases are a match to TRBD1. In germline, CDR1 is LNHNV, CDR2 YYDKDF (reference sequence). With V trimmed by 5 bases and J by 13 bases, 11 bases remained unmatched. The CDR3 consists of 14 residues. The CDR3 reads CATSQTRDRGPLTF. As DNA, the CDR3 is TGTGCCACCAGCCAGACCCGGGACAGGGGGCCTCTCACCTTC.

V is TRBV3-1 (or the pseudogene TRBV3-2) and J is TRBJ1-1; D gene uncertain. This CDR3 spans 11 amino acids. CDR1 is LGHDT, CDR2 YNNKEL, per germline (reference sequence). Deletions cut 6 bases from V and 4 bases from J, with 6 bases between. Written as DNA, the CDR3 is TGTGCCAGCAGAGGAGGCACTGAAGCTTTCTTT. Translation: CASRGGTEAFF.

V usage is TRBV25-1 and J usage is TRBJ2-5, with a weak D call TRBD2 (6 bases). There are 15 residues in the CDR3. The V and J ends lost 8 bases and 2 bases respectively, with 18 bases between them. The germline gives CDR1 MGHDK, CDR2 SYGVNS. The DNA of the CDR3 is TGTGCCAGCGACCAGGGAGGTCGGTTTCAAGAGACCCAGTACTTC. Translating gives CASDQGGRFQETQYF. Variable domain in full (rest from reference TRBV25-1 and TRBJ2-5): EADIYQTPRYLVIGTGKKITLECSQTMGHDKMYWYQQDPGMELHLIHYSYGVNSTEKGDLSSESTVSRIRTEHFPLTLESARPSHTSQYLCASDQGGRFQETQYFGPGTRLLVL.

The V gene is TRBV24-1, the J gene TRBJ2-5, with D unclear. Trimming took off 4 bases at V and 0 bases at J, with 5 bases between the two ends. This CDR3 contains 13 residues. Germline values: CDR1 KGHDR, CDR2 SFDVKD. The CDR3 bases are TGTGCCACCAGTGAAGACTACCAAGAGACCCAGTACTTC. Residues: CATSEDYQETQYF.

The V call is TRBV7-9, the J call TRBJ2-3; 16 nucleotides align to TRBD2. CDR1 and CDR2 from the germline V gene are SEHNR and FQNEAQ (reference sequence). V was clipped by 0 bases and J by 5 bases; unmatched bases: 2. The CDR3 is 17 amino acids. CDR3 residues: CASSLAGTSGGVDTQYF. The CDR3 DNA follows: TGTGCCAGCAGCTTAGCCGGGACTAGCGGGGGGGTAGATACGCAGTATTTT.

The chain has TRBV2 and TRBJ1-2; unclear D gene. Germline CDR1 is SNHLY and CDR2 is FYNNEI. The CDR3 runs 14 residues. Trimming removed 5 bases at V and 4 bases at J, with 14 bases between. Here the CDR3 DNA reads TGTGCCAGCAGTAGGTCGGGGTGGTTCTATGGCTACACCTTC. It codes for CASSRSGWFYGYTF.

CDR3 protein: CASSTSGTQRGELFF. As DNA, the CDR3 is TGTGCCAGTAGTACTTCCGGGACTCAGAGGGGGGAGCTGTTTTTT. The chain combines TRBV19 with TRBJ2-2; D might be TRBD2 (6 bases). CDR3 length: 15 amino acids. The V end lost 4 bases, the J end lost 8 bases, and 17 bases lay between the germline ends. CDR1 is LNHDA, CDR2 SQIVND, per germline (reference sequence). The full variable domain, completed using reference TRBV19 and TRBJ2-2, is DGGITQSPKYLFRKEGQNVTLSCEQNLNHDAMYWYRQDPGQGLRLIYYSQIVNDFQKGDIAEGYSVSREKKESFPLTVTSAQKNPTAFYLCASSTSGTQRGELFFGEGSRLTVL.

This chain links TRBV19 with TRBJ2-1; perhaps TRBD1 as D (6 bases). This CDR3 spans 16 amino acids. From germline, CDR1 is LNHDA and CDR2 SQIVND (reference sequence). The V end lost 7 bases, the J end lost 12 bases, and 28 bases lay between the germline ends. CDR3 protein: CASTSTRGRAVVGQFF. The CDR3 DNA is TGTGCCAGTACCTCTACCAGGGGAAGGGCCGTCGTGGGGCAGTTCTTC. Full variable domain (rest looked up from reference TRBV19 and TRBJ2-1): DGGITQSPKYLFRKEGQNVTLSCEQNLNHDAMYWYRQDPGQGLRLIYYSQIVNDFQKGDIAEGYSVSREKKESFPLTVTSAQKNPTAFYLCASTSTRGRAVVGQFFGPGTRLTVL.

The rearrangement uses TRBV19 and TRBJ2-7; 7 bases fit TRBD1. After removal of 9 bases from V and 1 base from J, the junction contained 9 bases not matched to a gene. Germline V gene data show CDR1 as LNHDA and CDR2 as SQIVND (reference sequence). This CDR3 contains 14 residues. The chain's CDR3 is CASQLRTGSYEQYF. CDR3 in DNA: TGTGCCAGCCAGCTTCGGACAGGTTCCTACGAGCAGTACTTC.

In its sample, this clone was seen a few times. The chain links TRBV9 to TRBJ2-2; D may be TRBD2 (5 bases). Germline V gene sequence: CDR1 SGDLS, CDR2 YYNGEE. The CDR3 runs to 15 residues. Trimming cost V 3 bases and J 0 bases, with 9 bases left between them. CDR3 amino acids: CASSARDANTGELFF. The CDR3 region has the DNA TGTGCCAGCAGCGCCCGGGATGCGAACACCGGGGAGCTGTTTTTT.

The chain has TRBV7-2 and TRBJ1-3, with D unclear. Trimming left V 5 bases short and J 4 bases short, with 12 bases between. The CDR3 has 14 amino acids. Germline CDR1 and CDR2: SGHTA and FQGNSA. The CDR3 spells CASSEQLTGNTIYF. DNA of the CDR3: TGTGCCAGCAGCGAGCAACTAACAGGAAACACCATATATTTT.

The chain has TRBV27 and TRBJ2-7; tentatively, D is TRBD2 (6 bases). This CDR3 is built from 13 residues. The V end lost 5 bases, the J end lost 3 bases, and 11 bases lay between the germline ends. The germline V gene has CDR1 MNHEY and CDR2 SMNVEV (reference sequence). The chain's CDR3 is CASSPGLNYEQYF. The CDR3 nucleotides are TGTGCCAGCAGTCCAGGACTAAACTACGAGCAGTACTTC.

The chain employs TRBV19 and TRBJ2-7; TRBD2 aligns across 7 bases. V shed 6 bases, J shed 0 bases, and the junction held 2 bases outside the gene matches. The CDR3 is 13 amino acids. Germline V CDR1 and CDR2: LNHDA, SQIVND (reference sequence). In DNA form, the CDR3 reads TGTGCCAGTAGCACTAGCGCCTCCTACGAGCAGTACTTC. Protein sequence: CASSTSASYEQYF.

The chain couples TRBV2 to TRBJ2-1, with 8 bases matching TRBD2. J was trimmed by 9 bases and V by 7 bases; bases with no gene match: 8. The CDR3 sequence is 13 residues long. Looked up from germline, CDR1 is SNHLY and CDR2 is FYNNEI. The CDR3: CASTAGALIEQFF. Here the CDR3 DNA reads TGTGCCAGCACAGCGGGGGCTCTAATTGAGCAGTTCTTC.

V gene TRBV19 combines with J gene TRBJ1-1; 7 nucleotides align to TRBD1. V lost 6 bases and J lost 1; bases outside the gene matches: 5. CDR1 LNHDA and CDR2 SQIVND come from the germline V gene (reference sequence). There are 14 residues in the CDR3. The CDR3 DNA follows: TGTGCCAGTAGCAGCAGGGGGACGAACACTGAAGCTTTCTTT. Its translation is CASSSRGTNTEAFF.